This T cell receptor beta chain was sequenced in a study of CD8 T cell repertoires and HIV-1 epitope variants (dated by TCRdb to the early 2020s). Some background on the complete study: T cells were stimulated in separate culture wells with each of twenty-five peptides representing autologous and known Gag and Nef epitope variants. Control conditions included a CMV, EBV and flu peptide pool, the Ebola AY9 epitope as negative control, and a no-peptide well. Running each culture condition in triplicate, except for one peptide done in duplicate, gave a total of approximately 83 T cell cultures. The epitopes tested were three Gag epitope families plus Nef HW9 and YT9. T cells were enriched using the EasySep Human T Cell Enrichment Kit and were co-cultured with equal numbers of autologous T cell-negative cells serving as antigen-presenting cells. An aliquot of 1M T cells was saved as an uncultured baseline condition, separate from the 83 T cell cultures. Cultures ran for 10 days in IMDM with gentamicin, with half-media changes on days 3 and 7 adding IL-2, IL-7 and IL-15.

Beyond this particular receptor, the publication reports: Four to six clonotypes recognized the Nef KF9 family and one clonotype recognized the HW9 family, while no responses were seen to the TAALDMSHF plasma variant. Eight to ten antigen-specific TCR beta clonotypes were identified, and six of them appeared cross-reactive for autologous or known escape epitope variants. The assay identified only TCR beta chains and indicated proliferation to antigen, not T cell function or cytokine profile.

Sequencing of TCR beta CDR3 regions was done on the immunoSEQ platform at survey depth. The QIAamp DNA micro kit was used to extract genomic DNA from every cultured and uncultured CD8+ T cell population. The study's own analysis went as follows. Samples with fewer than 5,000 productive reads were excluded, which removed about 6.5% of the roughly 75 HIV peptide-stimulated cultures. Sequences were trimmed to CDR3 by a MANAFEST web app, and nonproductive sequences, CDR3s under 5 amino acids, and sequences not starting with C or ending with F/W were removed. Clonotypes were classified as antigen-specific only if expansion was observed in at least 2 of 3 replicates versus the no-peptide control at FDR 0.01, only within one epitope family. In addition, a specific clonotype needed a frequency at least fivefold higher than in wells stimulated with peptides from other epitope families. TCRdb took over this immuneACCESS table, retaining in-frame rearrangements with V and J assigned. Such tables are incomplete; in checked studies, under half of the missing clones stem from an unresolved V gene, and the remainder is unexplained. V, J and clone size are taken as reported in that table, and D and trimming were inferred from the DNA itself. This sample has about 2,900 clones in its table, and around 73% of those were observed once. The top ten clones comprise about 39% of the sample.

On this clone: The antigen it recognizes is unknown. No base qualities exist here, and no much larger clone lies one base off it.

The EasySep Human CD8+ T Cell Enrichment Kit was used on day 10 to isolate CD8+ T cells from every culture. From the cysteine up to the phenylalanine, the CDR3 has a length of 19 residues. Left in the record is the CDR3 DNA by itself, 57 bases read in frame from the first base. V trim: 2 bases; J trim: 8 bases; unmatched bases: 14. The germline V gene gives CDR1 as MDHEN and CDR2 as SYDVKM. This TCR derives from a male donor with HIV. The sequenced sample consisted of cultured CD8+ T cells derived from PBMCs. Rearrangement joined TRBV28 to TRBJ2-1; 14 middle bases align to TRBD2. The nucleotide sequence reads as follows: TGTGCCAGCAGTTTAGAGGGACTAGCGGGAGAGGGGGCAGGGGATGAGCAGTTCTTC. It specifies CASSLEGLAGEGAGDEQFF.